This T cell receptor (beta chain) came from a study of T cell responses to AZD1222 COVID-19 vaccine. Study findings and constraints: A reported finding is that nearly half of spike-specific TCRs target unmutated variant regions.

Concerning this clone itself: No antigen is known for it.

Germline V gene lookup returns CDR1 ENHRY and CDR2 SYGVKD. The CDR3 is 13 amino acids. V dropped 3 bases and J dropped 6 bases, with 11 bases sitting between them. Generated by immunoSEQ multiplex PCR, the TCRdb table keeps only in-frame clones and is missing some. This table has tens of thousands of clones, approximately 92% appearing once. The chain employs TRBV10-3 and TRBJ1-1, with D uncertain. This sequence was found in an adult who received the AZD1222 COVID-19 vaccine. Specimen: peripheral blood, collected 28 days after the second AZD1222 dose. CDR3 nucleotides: TGTGCCATCAGTGAAGGTGGGTTGGCTGAAGCTTTCTTT. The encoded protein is CAISEGGLAEAFF.